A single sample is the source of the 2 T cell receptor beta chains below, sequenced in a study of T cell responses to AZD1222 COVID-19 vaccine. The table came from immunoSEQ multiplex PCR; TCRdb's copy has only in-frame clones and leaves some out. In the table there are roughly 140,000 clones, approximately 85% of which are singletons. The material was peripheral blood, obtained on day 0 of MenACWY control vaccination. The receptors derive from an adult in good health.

CDR3 residues: CASSLGQNQPQHF. The CDR3 coding sequence is TGTGCCAGCAGCTTAGGCCAGAATCAGCCCCAGCATTTT. The chain recombines TRBV7-2 with TRBJ1-5; D gene ambiguous. Germline V gene sequence: CDR1 SGHTA, CDR2 FQGNSA. Trimming took off 1 base at V and 4 bases at J, with 5 bases between the two ends. The CDR3 totals 13 residues.

CDR3 residues: CAISDRLQRGRWGNTEAFF. The CDR3 region has the DNA TGTGCCATCAGTGACCGCCTCCAGAGGGGGCGGTGGGGTAACACTGAAGCTTTCTTT. The V gene is TRBV10-3, the J gene TRBJ1-1; 7 bases map to TRBD1. CDR1 and CDR2 (germline): ENHRY, SYGVKD. This CDR3 is 19 amino acids long. The ends lost 3 bases at V and 2 bases at J; junction bases unmatched: 18.